The 23 T cell receptor beta chains below all came from one sample that was sequenced in a study of blood T cell repertoires in COVID-19. Assay used: immunoSEQ multiplex PCR; TCRdb lists only in-frame clones, some missing. Here the sample spans about 320,000 clones, roughly 85% being singletons. Sample: peripheral blood. The receptors come from a human donor in a cohort sampled during active COVID-19.

The V gene is TRBV7-3, the J gene TRBJ2-7, with D possibly TRBD1 on 5 matching bases. Germline V lookup: CDR1 SGHTA, CDR2 FQGTGA. The ends were cut back, 2 bases at V and 6 bases at J, with 11 bases in the middle. The CDR3 contains 13 residues. The CDR3 reads CASSLVVRGEQYF. The CDR3 DNA reads as TGTGCCAGCAGCTTAGTCGTAAGGGGCGAGCAGTACTTC.

This chain links TRBV24-1 with TRBJ1-2; D uncertain. The V end was cut by 3 bases, the J end by 1 base, with 14 bases between. CDR3 length: 16 amino acids. Germline-derived CDR1 and CDR2 are KGHDR and SFDVKD. This CDR3 is CATSDRRAGLNYGYTF. The CDR3 region has the DNA TGTGCCACCAGTGATCGACGGGCAGGACTTAACTATGGCTACACCTTC.

The J gene is TRBJ2-3, the V gene TRBV5-8; 9 nucleotides agree with TRBD2. The CDR3 has 16 amino acids. J was trimmed by 0 bases and V by 2 bases; bases with no gene match: 4. Germline-derived CDR1 and CDR2 are SGHTS and YDEGEE. The CDR3 region has the DNA TGTGCCAGCAGCTTCGGGCTAGCGGGGAGCACAGATACGCAGTATTTT. Amino acid sequence: CASSFGLAGSTDTQYF.

The chain combines TRBV6-5 with TRBJ1-2; 8 bases map to TRBD1. This CDR3 has 15 residues. V was pared by 9 bases and J by 3 bases, with 12 bases of the junction left unmatched. The germline CDR1 and CDR2 sequences are MNHEY and SVGAGI. CDR3 DNA: TGTGCCAGTTTCCATACGGACAGGGAGCACTATGGCTACACCTTC. This gives the protein CASFHTDREHYGYTF.

This chain links TRBV2 with TRBJ2-1, with TRBD2 identical over 8 bases. CDR1 is SNHLY, CDR2 FYNNEI, per germline. This CDR3 contains 13 residues. The V gene end was trimmed by 6 bases and the J gene end by 8 bases; junction bases not matched to a gene: 6. The CDR3 is CASSRGGPYEQFF. The CDR3 DNA is TGTGCCAGCAGCCGGGGGGGGCCGTATGAGCAGTTCTTC.

V and J are TRBV24-1 and TRBJ1-6, with a possible D match to TRBD1 (5 bases). Deletions cut 2 bases from V and 9 bases from J, with 7 bases between. This CDR3 has 13 residues. The germline V gene has CDR1 KGHDR and CDR2 SFDVKD. The CDR3 sequence is CATSDSGFSPLHF. The CDR3 nucleotides are TGTGCCACCAGTGATTCAGGGTTTTCACCCCTCCACTTT.

The gene calls are TRBV6-5 and TRBJ1-3, with D possibly being TRBD1 (5 bases). Germline-derived CDR1 and CDR2 are MNHEY and SVGAGI. The CDR3 is made up of 15 amino acids. The germline V and J ends were trimmed by 10 bases and 3 bases, with 19 bases remaining between them. The CDR3 is CATADTTNNGNTIYF. The CDR3, as DNA: TGTGCCACCGCGGACACAACGAACAATGGAAACACCATATATTTT.

The V gene is TRBV6-5, the J gene TRBJ1-2; tentatively, D is TRBD1 (5 bases). Trimming took off 7 bases at V and 6 bases at J, with 15 bases between the two ends. The CDR3 is 13 residues long. Germline V gene data show CDR1 as MNHEY and CDR2 as SVGAGI. In DNA, the CDR3 is TGTGCCAGCAAGATCCCGGGGGAGGATGGCTACACCTTC. It is translated as CASKIPGEDGYTF.

A single count supports this clone. The gene calls are TRBV7-8 and TRBJ2-3; TRBD2 might be the D (5 bases). The germline gives CDR1 SGHVS, CDR2 FQNEAQ. The CDR3 contains 17 residues. The V and J ends lost 3 bases and 4 bases respectively, with 20 bases between them. The CDR3, as DNA: TGTGCCAGCAGCTTCACCCCGGGTATCCCCGGGGCAGATACGCAGTATTTT. Its protein product is CASSFTPGIPGADTQYF.

In DNA form, the CDR3 reads TGTGCCAGCAGTGAAATTCTAGCCTGGGGGTTCTTC. Translated: CASSEILAWGFF. V is TRBV2 and J is TRBJ2-1; D is perhaps TRBD2 (5 bases). The CDR3 has 12 residues. V lost 2 bases and J lost 15, with 14 bases in between. CDR1 SNHLY and CDR2 FYNNEI come from the germline V gene. Supplemented by reference TRBV2 and TRBJ2-1, the full variable domain reads EPEVTQTPSHQVTQMGQEVILRCVPISNHLYFYWYRQILGQKVEFLVSFYNNEISEKSEIFDDQFSVERPDGSNFTLKIRSTKLEDSAMYFCASSEILAWGFFGPGTRLTVL.

The rearrangement links TRBV30 to TRBJ1-1; no clear D gene. The CDR3 contains 14 residues. Trimming took off 4 bases at V and 3 bases at J, with 15 bases between the two ends. The germline V gene has CDR1 GTSNPN and CDR2 SVGIG (reference sequence). The CDR3 loop is CAWTSGAWDTEAFF. In DNA, the CDR3 is TGTGCCTGGACCTCGGGTGCGTGGGACACTGAAGCTTTCTTT. The full variable domain, with the rest looked up from reference TRBV30 and TRBJ1-1, is SQTIHQWPATLVQPVGSPLSLECTVEGTSNPNLYWYRQAAGRGLQLLFYSVGIGQISSEVPQNLSASRPQDRQFILSSKKLLLSDSGFYLCAWTSGAWDTEAFFGQGTRLTVV.

The chain carries TRBV19 and TRBJ1-5; D not certain. The germline CDR1 and CDR2 sequences are LNHDA and SQIVND (reference sequence). The length of the CDR3 is 17 residues. V lost 0 bases and J lost 8, with 20 bases in between. DNA for the CDR3: TGTGCCAGTAGTATAGATCCCTCGATGGGCACTTGGGAGCCCCAGCATTTT. Its translation: CASSIDPSMGTWEPQHF.

The V gene is TRBV12-5, the J gene TRBJ2-3; D not certain. This CDR3 is 13 amino acids long. CDR1 is LGHNT and CDR2 is FRNRAP in the germline V gene. Deletions cut 4 bases from V and 5 bases from J, with 10 bases between. The CDR3 loop reads CASGSDAEDTQYF. In DNA form, the CDR3 reads TGTGCTAGTGGTTCCGACGCGGAAGATACGCAGTATTTT.

The chain carries TRBV7-6 and TRBJ1-2; TRBD1 matches 11 bases. The germline V gene has CDR1 SGHVS and CDR2 FNYEAQ. This CDR3 contains 15 residues. J was trimmed by 6 bases and V by 5 bases; bases with no gene match: 8. Written as DNA, the CDR3 is TGTGCCAGCAGCGCGTCCGGGACAGGGGGGAATGGCTACACCTTC. Its protein is CASSASGTGGNGYTF.

Comments on this clone: The sample holds other DNA sequences that translate to the same CDR3. The chain couples TRBV6-5 to TRBJ1-5; D gene uncertain. Germline V CDR1 and CDR2: MNHEY, SVGAGI. The CDR3 loop spans 14 amino acids. The V gene lost 3 bases and the J gene lost 2 bases, with 8 bases spanning the gap. CDR3 loop: CASSYDRGNQPQHF. The DNA of the CDR3 is TGTGCCAGCAGTTATGACCGGGGCAATCAGCCCCAGCATTTT.

The chain joins TRBV12-5 to TRBJ2-2; a possible D gene is TRBD1 (6 bases). The CDR3 is made up of 15 amino acids. Germline V gene data show CDR1 as LGHNT and CDR2 as FRNRAP. V was clipped by 0 bases and J by 6 bases, with 11 bases between them. CDR3 bases: TGTGCTAGTGGTTTGGTATTGGGGGCTGCCGGGGAGCTGTTTTTT. Protein sequence: CASGLVLGAAGELFF.

This chain uses TRBV24-1 with TRBJ1-2, with 7 nucleotides matching TRBD1. Unmatched junction bases numbered 5, after V lost 10 bases and J lost 4 bases. The CDR3 is 12 amino acids. CDR1 KGHDR and CDR2 SFDVKD come from the germline V gene. The CDR3 sequence: CATRDRSYGYTF. CDR3 DNA sequence: TGTGCCACTAGGGACAGATCCTATGGCTACACCTTC.

This clone was seen only once. This chain connects TRBV12-5 to TRBJ2-7; 9 nucleotides agree with TRBD1. Losses at the gene ends were 1 base for V and 3 bases for J; bases not matched to a gene: 10. The CDR3 is 17 amino acids. The germline V gene has CDR1 LGHNT and CDR2 FRNRAP. CDR3 DNA sequence: TGTGCTAGTGGTTTGGCGATTTTCCGGACAGGGGACTACGAGCAGTACTTC. It is translated as CASGLAIFRTGDYEQYF.

V is TRBV29-1 and J is TRBJ1-2; a weak D match, TRBD1 (6 bases). CDR3 length equals 14 residues. Germline V gives CDR1 SQVTM, CDR2 ANQGSEA. Trimming left V 1 base short and J 4 bases short, with 13 bases between. The CDR3 DNA reads TGCAGCGTTGAAGTGGGGCTAGGGGGCTATGGCTACACCTTC. It specifies CSVEVGLGGYGYTF. The full variable domain, its missing parts supplied by reference TRBV29-1 and TRBJ1-2, is SAVISQKPSRDICQRGTSLTIQCQVDSQVTMMFWYRQQPGQSLTLIATANQGSEATYESGFVIDKFPISRPNLTFSTLTVSNMSPEDSSIYLCSVEVGLGGYGYTFGSGTRLTVV.

The chain has TRBV6-2 or TRBV6-3 and TRBJ1-5, with TRBD1 matching over 8 bases. V trimming: 5 bases; J trimming: 9 bases; junction bases outside the gene matches: 12. The CDR3 covers 15 residues. Germline CDR1 reads MNHEY; CDR2 reads SVGEGT. The CDR3 here is CASSPTNRTGRPQHF. The CDR3 DNA sequence: TGTGCCAGCAGTCCCACGAATCGGACAGGGAGGCCCCAGCATTTT.

The genes are TRBV6-6 and TRBJ1-1; 9 bases align to TRBD1. Trimming removed 9 bases from V and 5 bases from J; junction bases left unmatched: 7. This CDR3 is built from 13 residues. CDR1 MNHNY and CDR2 SVGAGI come from the germline V gene (reference sequence). CDR3 loop: CASVDRGDTEAFF. The CDR3 DNA follows: TGTGCCAGTGTGGACAGGGGAGATACTGAAGCTTTCTTT.

The chain's CDR3 is CASKLTGASSYEQYF. CDR3 nucleotide sequence: TGTGCCAGTAAACTGACAGGGGCGAGCTCCTACGAGCAGTACTTC. The chain is built from TRBV19 and TRBJ2-7; 8 bases fit TRBD1. CDR1 is LNHDA, CDR2 SQIVND, per germline (reference sequence). Trimming at V came to 7 bases and at J to 0 bases, leaving 8 bases not matched to a gene. This CDR3 spans 15 amino acids.

The sample holds one count of this clone. V and J are TRBV24-1 and TRBJ2-2; TRBD1 matches at 10 bases. The CDR3 extends over 16 amino acids. Germline-derived CDR1 and CDR2 are KGHDR and SFDVKD. J was trimmed by 4 bases and V by 4 bases; bases with no gene match: 5. The CDR3 loop reads CATSDHGQGVTGELFF. In DNA form, the CDR3 reads TGTGCCACCAGTGACCACGGACAGGGGGTCACCGGGGAGCTGTTTTTT.